This T cell receptor beta chain was retrieved from a study of T-cell memory formation after mild COVID-19. Overall study context: TCR clusters largely stayed donor specific.

Regarding this clonotype: Antigen specificity is unknown.

Trimming removed 3 bases at V and 4 bases at J, with 17 bases between. Per the germline V gene, CDR1 is SGDLS and CDR2 is YYNGEE. CDR3 size: 15 residues. Study-level findings and limits: Nothing showed for sure that second-wave clones peaking on day 37 were SARS-CoV-2 specific. In pre-infection memory, a portion of responding clones appeared, which suggested that cross-reactive memory joined. A balance of CD4 and CD8 characterized clones contracting day 15 to 85, whereas later expanders leaned CD4+.

Via MiXCR, TCRdb re-called the 5' RACE reads, giving one row per CDR3 protein. The sample shows 90,000 to 120,000 distinct CDR3 sequences, 13% to 15% of them seen only once. Sequenced material: PBMCs or a T cell subset sorted from them (not recorded which). The sequence was collected from a man between 18 and 29 years old who had mild COVID-19 (a few samples of this study predate the infection). Cell type and time point are not known. The chain carries TRBV9 and TRBJ2-7; D is possibly TRBD2 (5 bases). CDR3 bases: TGTGCCAGCAGCGGGGGTGGAGGTAGTGAATACGAGCAGTACTTC. Amino acids: CASSGGGGSEYEQYF.